This is a list of T cell receptor beta chains from one sample in a study of shared clonotypes between healthy human individuals. The assay was immunoSEQ multiplex PCR, and TCRdb's table has in-frame clones only and misses some. Here the sample spans approximately 1,500,000 clones, roughly 98% being singletons. Sequencing was performed on naive CD4+ T cells sorted from blood. These receptors came from a man aged 25 to 40 in good health. Each CDR3 is given without its conserved first and last residue. Each record gives: V gene, CDR3 protein.

>TRBV6-5
ASSSSSWREQY
>TRBV23-1
ASSHGGSYEQY
>TRBV5-1
ASSYRAVSGAETQY
>TRBV28
ASRGGAGTGELF
>TRBV19
ASLAPGGTQY
>TRBV28
ASSLIGQSSNQPQH
>TRBV5-1
ASSRGLTGSNEKLF
>TRBV7-2
ASSFQGAGYT
>TRBV5-1
ASSLAQVPYNEQF
>TRBV7-9
ASSPQRRDSETQY
>TRBV10-3
AISDLSSGNTIY
>TRBV2
ASSISGRTYEQY
>TRBV4-2
ASKRGEGNNQPQH
>TRBV7-8
ASSSQGDEQY
>TRBV7-9
ASSLDIQGARGYT
>TRBV11-2
ASSLDPFDRSSYNEQF
>TRBV21-1
ASSNYGSGETQY
>TRBV28
ASSLQGNEQF
>TRBV5-1
ASSTGEANTEAF
>TRBV4-3
ASSQGQGAQPQH
>TRBV30
AWSVRSQETQY
>TRBV29-1
SVGGPSSGANVLT